The rows below give T cell receptor beta chains drawn from one sample of a study of cytomegalovirus exposure and HLA in healthy donors. Using immunoSEQ multiplex PCR, the repertoire was profiled, and TCRdb retains in-frame clones only, with some absent. The sample lists about 100,000 clones, around 85% seen once, with about 3.9% in the top ten. Material: PBMCs. The receptors derive from a man aged 30-40 years in good health and CMV-seronegative. Each CDR3 is given with its conserved first and last residue. The D gene is left open where the match is weak. Size values are once, few and many counts, or a class for expanded clones, and some rows have none.

D: TRBD1; J: TRBJ2-7; size: few; V: TRBV4-3; DNA: TGCGCCAGCAGGACAGGGAGATACGAGCAGTACTTC; CDR3: CASRTGRYEQYF
D: -; J: TRBJ2-7; size: -; V: TRBV4-1; DNA: TGCGCCAGCAGCCAAGATATGCTACAGGGCCTCTCCTACGAGCAGTACTTC; CDR3: CASSQDMLQGLSYEQYF
D: -; J: TRBJ1-4; size: few; V: TRBV11-2; DNA: TGTGCCAGCAGCTTAGAAGCCTGGCGGGATGAAAAACTGTTTTTT; CDR3: CASSLEAWRDEKLFF
D: TRBD1; J: TRBJ1-5; size: -; V: TRBV4-1; DNA: TGCGCCAGCAGCCTTCGGACAGGTACCGATCAGCCCCAGCATTTT; CDR3: CASSLRTGTDQPQHF
D: -; J: TRBJ1-4; size: -; V: TRBV2; DNA: TGTGCCAGCAGTGAGGTCCGAGAGATTTTGAATGAAAAACTGTTTTTT; CDR3: CASSEVREILNEKLFF
D: -; J: TRBJ2-1; size: -; V: TRBV2; DNA: TGTGCCAGCAGTGAAGCGGGCAGATACAATGAGCAGTTCTTC; CDR3: CASSEAGRYNEQFF
D: TRBD2; J: TRBJ2-1; size: -; V: TRBV5-1; DNA: TGCGCCAGCAGCTCTCAGCGGGGGGGCCCTGGTGAGCAGTTCTTC; CDR3: CASSSQRGGPGEQFF
D: TRBD1; J: TRBJ2-5; size: -; V: TRBV5-6; DNA: TGTGCCAGCAGCGCCGGACAGGGTTTCACGGAGACCCAGTACTTC; CDR3: CASSAGQGFTETQYF
D: TRBD1; J: TRBJ2-6; size: -; V: TRBV9; DNA: TGTGCCAGCAGCGTTGTCACGGGACAGGGCCCATCTGGGGCCAACGTCCTGACTTTC; CDR3: CASSVVTGQGPSGANVLTF
D: -; J: TRBJ1-5; size: -; V: TRBV18; DNA: TGTGCCAGCTCGTCCTTCCAGGATAGCAATCAGCCCCAGCATTTT; CDR3: CASSSFQDSNQPQHF
D: -; J: TRBJ1-3; size: -; V: TRBV7-3; DNA: TGTGCCAGCAGCTTAGGGGGGTTCTCTGGAAACACCATATATTTT; CDR3: CASSLGGFSGNTIYF
D: -; J: TRBJ1-5; size: -; V: TRBV5-4; DNA: TGTGCCAGCAGCTTGGGAGGGTCGGGGAATCAGCCCCAGCATTTT; CDR3: CASSLGGSGNQPQHF
D: TRBD2; J: TRBJ2-5; size: once; V: TRBV5-4; DNA: TGTGCCAGCAGCCAGCGGGAAATAGGAGAGACCCAGTACTTC; CDR3: CASSQREIGETQYF
D: -; J: TRBJ2-5; size: -; V: TRBV9; DNA: TGTGCCAGCAGCGTAGAAGGGCAGGGGCAAGAGACCCAGTACTTC; CDR3: CASSVEGQGQETQYF
D: -; J: TRBJ2-5; size: -; V: TRBV21-1; DNA: TGTGCCAGCTTAAGGGAGACTAGCGGGAGAGGTGGAGAGACCCAGTACTTC; CDR3: CASLRETSGRGGETQYF
D: -; J: TRBJ2-7; size: -; V: TRBV28; DNA: TGTGCCAGCAGGACCTTCGACAGCTATATTTACGAGCAGTACTTC; CDR3: CASRTFDSYIYEQYF
D: TRBD1; J: TRBJ1-5; size: -; V: TRBV9; DNA: TGTGCCAGCAGCGCCGGGGACAGGGTTAATCAGCCCCAGCATTTT; CDR3: CASSAGDRVNQPQHF
D: TRBD1; J: TRBJ2-3; size: once; V: TRBV27; DNA: TGTGCCAGCAGTGACAGGGGCGCAGATACGCAGTATTTT; CDR3: CASSDRGADTQYF
D: -; J: TRBJ2-7; size: -; V: TRBV28; DNA: TGTGCCAGCAGGCTTGGGTCGGGAAACGAGCAGTACTTC; CDR3: CASRLGSGNEQYF
D: -; J: TRBJ1-3; size: -; V: TRBV30; DNA: TGTGCCTGGAGTGTATATGGAGGTAGCTCTGGAAACACCATATATTTT; CDR3: CAWSVYGGSSGNTIYF
D: -; J: TRBJ1-4; size: -; V: TRBV5-4; DNA: TGTGCCAGCAGCTTGGGCGGGGCGGCTAATGAAAAACTGTTTTTT; CDR3: CASSLGGAANEKLFF
D: -; J: TRBJ1-2; size: once; V: TRBV7-9; DNA: TGTGCCAGCAGCCTACGTACAGACAGCATCTATGGCTACACCTTC; CDR3: CASSLRTDSIYGYTF